This T cell receptor (beta chain) was captured in a study of blood T cell repertoires in COVID-19. About the study: T cells, B-cell-depleted T cells, or PBMCs supplied cDNA or gDNA.

Method: immunoSEQ multiplex PCR; TCRdb's copy keeps in-frame clones and lacks some. This repertoire shows roughly 180,000 clones, around 82% found once; its top ten account for 15% to 20%. Enrolled through a virtual design, the participants were between roughly 18 and 95 years of age and came from 24 US areas. The CDR3 totals 15 residues. Germline-derived CDR1 and CDR2 are GTSNPN and SVGIG (reference sequence). The ends lost 2 bases at V and 4 bases at J; junction bases unmatched: 8. Sequencing was carried out using PBMCs or T cells enriched from blood (not recorded which). This clonotype originated in a man between 60 and 75 years old who had recovered from COVID-19. V usage is TRBV30 and J usage is TRBJ2-7, with 10 bases fitting TRBD2. The chain's CDR3 is CAWSSASGGTYEQYF. CDR3 bases: TGTGCCTGGAGTTCGGCTAGCGGGGGAACATACGAGCAGTACTTC.